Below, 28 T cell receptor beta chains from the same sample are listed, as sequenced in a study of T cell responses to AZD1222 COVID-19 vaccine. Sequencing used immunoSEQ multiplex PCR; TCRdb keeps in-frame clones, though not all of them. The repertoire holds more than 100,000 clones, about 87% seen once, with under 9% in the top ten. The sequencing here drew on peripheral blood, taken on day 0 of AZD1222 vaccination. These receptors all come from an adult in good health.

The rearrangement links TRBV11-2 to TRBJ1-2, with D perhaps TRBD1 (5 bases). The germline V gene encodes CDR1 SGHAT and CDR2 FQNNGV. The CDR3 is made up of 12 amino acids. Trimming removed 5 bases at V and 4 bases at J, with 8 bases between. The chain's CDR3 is CASSQDIYGYTF. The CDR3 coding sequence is TGTGCCAGCAGCCAGGACATCTATGGCTACACCTTC.

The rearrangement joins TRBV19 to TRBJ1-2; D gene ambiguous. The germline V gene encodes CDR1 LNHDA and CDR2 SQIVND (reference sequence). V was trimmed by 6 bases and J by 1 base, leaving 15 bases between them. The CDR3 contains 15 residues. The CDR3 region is CASRRLREYNYGYTF. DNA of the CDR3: TGTGCCAGTAGGAGGCTGCGCGAATATAACTATGGCTACACCTTC.

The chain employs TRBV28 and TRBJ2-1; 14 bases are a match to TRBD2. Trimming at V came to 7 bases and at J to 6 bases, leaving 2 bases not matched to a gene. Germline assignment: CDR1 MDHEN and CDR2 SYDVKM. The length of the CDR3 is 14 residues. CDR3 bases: TGTGCCAGCACGGGACTAGCGGGAGTCAATGAGCAGTTCTTC. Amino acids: CASTGLAGVNEQFF.

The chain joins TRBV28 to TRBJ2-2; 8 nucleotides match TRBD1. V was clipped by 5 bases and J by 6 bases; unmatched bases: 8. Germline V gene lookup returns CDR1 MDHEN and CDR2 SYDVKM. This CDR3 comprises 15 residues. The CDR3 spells CASSARDRPSGELFF. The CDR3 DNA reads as TGTGCCAGCAGTGCCAGGGACAGGCCCTCCGGGGAGCTGTTTTTT.

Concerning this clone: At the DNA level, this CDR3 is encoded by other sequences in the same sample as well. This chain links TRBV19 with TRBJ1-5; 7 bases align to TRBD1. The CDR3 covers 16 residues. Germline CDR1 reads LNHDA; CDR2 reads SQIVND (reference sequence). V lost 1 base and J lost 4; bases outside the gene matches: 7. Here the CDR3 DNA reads TGTGCCAGTAGTATAGCTGACAGGGTCGGGAATCAGCCCCAGCATTTT. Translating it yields CASSIADRVGNQPQHF.

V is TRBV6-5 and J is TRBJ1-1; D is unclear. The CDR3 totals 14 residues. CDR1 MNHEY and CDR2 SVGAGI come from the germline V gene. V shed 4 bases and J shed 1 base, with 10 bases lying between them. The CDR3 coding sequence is TGTGCCAGCAGTTTACTCCGGCCGAACACTGAAGCTTTCTTT. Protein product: CASSLLRPNTEAFF.

In nucleotides, the CDR3 is TGTGCCAGCAGTTTGGTCGACACCGGGGAGCTGTTTTTT. It specifies CASSLVDTGELFF. The rearrangement uses TRBV28 and TRBJ2-2, with D uncertain. Per the germline V gene, CDR1 is MDHEN and CDR2 is SYDVKM. The CDR3 is made up of 13 amino acids. V gave up 3 bases and J gave up 3 bases, with 5 bases separating them.

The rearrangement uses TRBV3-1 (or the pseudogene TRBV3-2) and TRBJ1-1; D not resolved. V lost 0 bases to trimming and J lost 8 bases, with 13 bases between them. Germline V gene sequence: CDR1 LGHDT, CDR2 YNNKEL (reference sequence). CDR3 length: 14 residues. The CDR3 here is CASSQETRGSEAFF. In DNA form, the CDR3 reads TGTGCCAGCAGCCAAGAGACCCGCGGGTCGGAAGCTTTCTTT.

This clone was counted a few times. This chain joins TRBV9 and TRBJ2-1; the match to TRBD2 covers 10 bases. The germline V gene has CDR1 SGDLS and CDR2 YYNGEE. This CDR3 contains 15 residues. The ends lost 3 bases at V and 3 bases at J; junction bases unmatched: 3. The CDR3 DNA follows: TGTGCCAGCAGCGCCGCTAGCGGGGGCTACAATGAGCAGTTCTTC. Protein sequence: CASSAASGGYNEQFF.

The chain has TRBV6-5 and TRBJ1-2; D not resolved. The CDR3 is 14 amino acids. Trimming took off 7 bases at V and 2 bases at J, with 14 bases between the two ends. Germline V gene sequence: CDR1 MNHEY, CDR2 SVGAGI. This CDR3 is CASNSGSRNYGYTF. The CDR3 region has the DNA TGTGCCAGCAACTCCGGGAGCAGGAACTATGGCTACACCTTC.

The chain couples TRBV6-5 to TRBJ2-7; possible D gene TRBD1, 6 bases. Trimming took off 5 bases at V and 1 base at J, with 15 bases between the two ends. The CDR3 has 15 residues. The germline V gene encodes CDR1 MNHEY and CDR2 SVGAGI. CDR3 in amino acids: CASSPGHLRSYEQYF. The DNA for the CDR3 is TGTGCCAGCAGTCCGGGACACCTACGTTCCTACGAGCAGTACTTC.

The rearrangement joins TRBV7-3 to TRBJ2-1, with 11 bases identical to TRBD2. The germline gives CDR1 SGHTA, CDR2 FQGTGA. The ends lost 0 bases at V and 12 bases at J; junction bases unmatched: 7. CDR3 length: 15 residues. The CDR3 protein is CASSLTVSGRAGQFF. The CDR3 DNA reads TGTGCCAGCAGCTTAACGGTTAGCGGGAGGGCCGGGCAGTTCTTC.

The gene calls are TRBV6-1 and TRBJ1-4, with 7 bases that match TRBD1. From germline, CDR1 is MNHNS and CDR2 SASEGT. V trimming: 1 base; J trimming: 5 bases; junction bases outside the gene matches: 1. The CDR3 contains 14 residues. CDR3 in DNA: TGTGCCAGCAGTGAAGGGGACAGCAATGAAAAACTGTTTTTT. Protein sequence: CASSEGDSNEKLFF.

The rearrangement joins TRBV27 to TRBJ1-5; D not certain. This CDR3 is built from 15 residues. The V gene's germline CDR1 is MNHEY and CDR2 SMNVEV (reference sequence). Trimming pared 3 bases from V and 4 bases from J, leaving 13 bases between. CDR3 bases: TGTGCCAGCAGTTTCACTGGCCTTCCGAATCAGCCCCAGCATTTT. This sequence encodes CASSFTGLPNQPQHF.

CDR3 DNA sequence: TGCGCCAGCAGTGAGCTTCCGGCCAGGGGCCCTACTGAAGCTTTCTTT. It is translated as CASSELPARGPTEAFF. V and J are TRBV10-1 and TRBJ1-1; possibly TRBD1 for D (6 bases). The CDR3 contains 16 residues. With 2 bases removed from V and 5 bases from J, the gap between germline ends came to 18 bases. CDR1 is WNHNN and CDR2 is SYGVQD in the germline V gene (reference sequence).

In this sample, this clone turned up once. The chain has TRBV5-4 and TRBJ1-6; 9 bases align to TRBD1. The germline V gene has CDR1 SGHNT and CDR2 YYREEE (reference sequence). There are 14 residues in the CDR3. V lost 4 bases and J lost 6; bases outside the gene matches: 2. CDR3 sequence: CASSAGQGNSPLHF. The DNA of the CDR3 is TGTGCCAGCAGCGCGGGACAGGGTAATTCACCCCTCCACTTT.

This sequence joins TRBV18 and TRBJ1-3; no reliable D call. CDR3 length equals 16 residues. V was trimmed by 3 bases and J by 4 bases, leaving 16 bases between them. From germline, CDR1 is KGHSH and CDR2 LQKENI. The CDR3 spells CASSPDGIVRGNTIYF. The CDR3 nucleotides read TGTGCCAGCTCACCTGACGGTATTGTTCGAGGAAACACCATATATTTT.

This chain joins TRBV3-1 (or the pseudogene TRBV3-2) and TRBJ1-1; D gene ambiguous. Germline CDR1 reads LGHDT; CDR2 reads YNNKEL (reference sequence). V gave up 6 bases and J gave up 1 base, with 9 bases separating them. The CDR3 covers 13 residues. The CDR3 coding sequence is TGTGCCAGCAGACGGGCTTGGAACACTGAAGCTTTCTTT. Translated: CASRRAWNTEAFF.

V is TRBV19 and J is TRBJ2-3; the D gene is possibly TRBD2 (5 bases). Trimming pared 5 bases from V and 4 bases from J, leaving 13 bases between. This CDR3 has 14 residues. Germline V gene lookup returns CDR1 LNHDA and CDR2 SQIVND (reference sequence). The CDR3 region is CASSWGDAADTQYF. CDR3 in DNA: TGTGCCAGTAGTTGGGGAGACGCGGCAGATACGCAGTATTTT. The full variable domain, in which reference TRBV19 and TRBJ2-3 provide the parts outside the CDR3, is DGGITQSPKYLFRKEGQNVTLSCEQNLNHDAMYWYRQDPGQGLRLIYYSQIVNDFQKGDIAEGYSVSREKKESFPLTVTSAQKNPTAFYLCASSWGDAADTQYFGPGTRLTVL.

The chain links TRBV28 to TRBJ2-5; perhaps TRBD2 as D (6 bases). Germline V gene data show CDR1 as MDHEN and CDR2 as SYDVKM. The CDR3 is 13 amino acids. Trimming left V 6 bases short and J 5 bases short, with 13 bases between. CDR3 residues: CASRAGPLETQYF. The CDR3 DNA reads TGTGCCAGCAGGGCGGGGCCTCTGGAGACCCAGTACTTC. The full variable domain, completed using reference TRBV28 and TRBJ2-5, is DVKVTQSSRYLVKRTGEKVFLECVQDMDHENMFWYRQDPGLGLRLIYFSYDVKMKEKGDIPEGYSVSREKKERFSLILESASTNQTSMYLCASRAGPLETQYFGPGTRLLVL.

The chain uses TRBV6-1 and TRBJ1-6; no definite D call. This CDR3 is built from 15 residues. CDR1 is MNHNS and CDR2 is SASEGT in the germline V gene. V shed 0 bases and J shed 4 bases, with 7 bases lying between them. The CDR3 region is CASSEAAVYNSPLHF. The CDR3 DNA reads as TGTGCCAGCAGTGAAGCAGCAGTATATAATTCACCCCTCCACTTT.

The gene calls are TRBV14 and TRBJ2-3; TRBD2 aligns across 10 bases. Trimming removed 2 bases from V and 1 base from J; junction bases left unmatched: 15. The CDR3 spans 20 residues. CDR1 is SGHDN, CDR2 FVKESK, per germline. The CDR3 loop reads CASSQPLTSGTYGGTDTQYF. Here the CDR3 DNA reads TGTGCCAGCAGCCAACCCCTAACTAGCGGGACCTACGGGGGCACAGATACGCAGTATTTT.

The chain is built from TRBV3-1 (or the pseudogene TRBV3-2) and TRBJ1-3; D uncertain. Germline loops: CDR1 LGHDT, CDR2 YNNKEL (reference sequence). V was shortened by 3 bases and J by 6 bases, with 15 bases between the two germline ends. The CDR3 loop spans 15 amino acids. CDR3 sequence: CASSHSPRGSNTIYF. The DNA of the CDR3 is TGTGCCAGCAGCCATAGTCCCAGAGGGTCAAACACCATATATTTT.

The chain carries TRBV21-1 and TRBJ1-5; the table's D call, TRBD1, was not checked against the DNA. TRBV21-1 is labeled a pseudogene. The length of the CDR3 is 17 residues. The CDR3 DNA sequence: TGTGCCAGCAGCAACGACAGGCCCCTTTATAGCAATCAGCCCCAGCATTTT. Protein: CASSNDRPLYSNQPQHF.

The CDR3 protein is CASSLGDYTTGNTEAFF. In DNA form, the CDR3 reads TGTGCCAGCAGCTTAGGAGATTATACGACAGGGAACACTGAAGCTTTCTTT. V gene TRBV7-9 combines with J gene TRBJ1-1, with a tentative D call TRBD1 (6 bases). This CDR3 comprises 17 residues. Trimming stripped 1 base from V and 1 base from J, with 16 bases between. CDR1 SEHNR and CDR2 FQNEAQ come from the germline V gene (reference sequence).

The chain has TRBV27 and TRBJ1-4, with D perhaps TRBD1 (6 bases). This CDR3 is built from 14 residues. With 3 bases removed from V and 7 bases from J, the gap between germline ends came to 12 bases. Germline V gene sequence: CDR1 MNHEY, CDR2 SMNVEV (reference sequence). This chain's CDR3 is CASSFTGRAEKLFF. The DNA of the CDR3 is TGTGCCAGCAGTTTTACAGGGAGGGCTGAAAAACTGTTTTTT.

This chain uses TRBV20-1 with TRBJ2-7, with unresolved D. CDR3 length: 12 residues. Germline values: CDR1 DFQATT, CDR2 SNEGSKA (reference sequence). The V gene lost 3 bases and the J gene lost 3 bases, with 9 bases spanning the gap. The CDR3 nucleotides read TGCAGTGCTAGTAAGCAGGACTACGAGCAGTACTTC. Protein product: CSASKQDYEQYF.

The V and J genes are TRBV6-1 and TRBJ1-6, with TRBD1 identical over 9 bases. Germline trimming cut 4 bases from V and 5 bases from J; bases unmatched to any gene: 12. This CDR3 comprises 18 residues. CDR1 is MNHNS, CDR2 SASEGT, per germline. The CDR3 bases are TGTGCCAGCAGTGTTTTCAACAACAGGGGGCCGGATAATTCACCCCTCCACTTT. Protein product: CASSVFNNRGPDNSPLHF.